Listed here are 23 T cell receptor beta chains from one sample, sequenced in a study of cytomegalovirus exposure and HLA in healthy donors. Primers: 60 Vbeta forward and 13 Jbeta reverse. Libraries were prepared by immunoSEQ multiplex PCR; TCRdb keeps only in-frame clonotypes and omits some of them. The sample includes some 100,000 clones, about 74% seen only once; the top ten take 4.8%. The sample comprised PBMCs. Receptor source: a woman younger than 30 in good health and CMV-seropositive.

The chain carries TRBV6-5 and TRBJ2-7; D ambiguous. CDR1 and CDR2 from the germline V gene are MNHEY and SVGAGI. The CDR3 loop spans 13 amino acids. V was pared by 4 bases and J by 1 base, with 8 bases between. This chain's CDR3 is CASSLRASYEQYF. CDR3 nucleotide sequence: TGTGCCAGCAGTTTGCGCGCATCCTACGAGCAGTACTTC.

The rearrangement uses TRBV27 and TRBJ2-1, with a possible D match to TRBD2 (5 bases). This CDR3 spans 12 amino acids. Germline V gene sequence: CDR1 MNHEY, CDR2 SMNVEV (reference sequence). Trimming pared 2 bases from V and 12 bases from J, leaving 11 bases between. DNA of the CDR3: TGTGCCAGCAGTTTAACCGGACGGGGGCAGTTCTTC. Protein product: CASSLTGRGQFF.

The V and J genes are TRBV21-1 and TRBJ2-1; the DNA was not compared with TRBD2, the D call given in the table. TRBV21-1 is a pseudogene segment. The CDR3 has 19 residues. The CDR3 region has the DNA TGTGCCAGCAGCAAAGTCGGGGGGACTACCCCACGGATCTACAATGAGCAGTTCTTC. Translating gives CASSKVGGTTPRIYNEQFF.

This clone was seen more than once but under ten times. The chain joins TRBV7-9 to TRBJ1-1, with D unclear. The CDR3 has 14 residues. Germline V gene sequence: CDR1 SEHNR, CDR2 FQNEAQ (reference sequence). V was cut by 1 base and J by 3 bases, with 9 bases left in between. CDR3 nucleotide sequence: TGTGCCAGCAGCTTAGTGTGGGAGGACACTGAAGCTTTCTTT. Translated: CASSLVWEDTEAFF.

The chain recombines TRBV28 with TRBJ1-2; TRBD1 matches at 9 bases. V gave up 2 bases and J gave up 8 bases; unmatched junction bases: 15. Germline lookup yields CDR1 MDHEN and CDR2 SYDVKM. The CDR3 is 17 residues long. CDR3 coding DNA: TGTGCCAGCAGTTTACGAACACCATACAGGGGGCGCGCAGGCTACACCTTC. It encodes CASSLRTPYRGRAGYTF.

The V and J genes are TRBV28 and TRBJ2-4; the match to TRBD1 covers 7 bases. V trimming: 7 bases; J trimming: 11 bases; junction bases outside the gene matches: 14. CDR3 size: 14 residues. The germline gives CDR1 MDHEN, CDR2 SYDVKM. The CDR3 reads CASKSRQGGLFQYF. The CDR3 DNA sequence: TGTGCCAGCAAATCAAGACAGGGCGGGCTGTTTCAGTACTTC.

As DNA, the CDR3 is TGTGCCAGCAGTCTAGCGGGAGGATCCGAGCAGTACTTC. Translated, it gives CASSLAGGSEQYF. The chain carries TRBV6-5 and TRBJ2-7, with TRBD2 matching over 11 bases. V lost 5 bases to trimming and J lost 6 bases; unmatched junction nucleotides: 3. The CDR3 spans 13 residues. The germline CDR1 and CDR2 sequences are MNHEY and SVGAGI.

This rearrangement joins TRBV2 to TRBJ2-7; TRBD2 might be the D (5 bases). CDR1 is SNHLY and CDR2 is FYNNEI in the germline V gene. V was cut by 3 bases and J by 5 bases, with 14 bases left in between. The CDR3 loop spans 14 amino acids. The CDR3 nucleotides are TGTGCCAGCAGTGATGGGGAGCCCTGGGACGAGCAGTACTTC. Protein sequence: CASSDGEPWDEQYF.

This clone came up a few times. The chain is built from TRBV7-9 and TRBJ1-2; 10 bases are a match to TRBD1. V gave up 6 bases and J gave up 4 bases; unmatched junction bases: 5. The CDR3 runs 14 residues. In germline, CDR1 is SEHNR, CDR2 FQNEAQ (reference sequence). This chain's CDR3 is CASSGQGDVYGYTF. CDR3 bases: TGTGCCAGCAGTGGACAGGGGGACGTCTATGGCTACACCTTC. The full variable domain, in which reference TRBV7-9 and TRBJ1-2 provide the parts outside the CDR3, is DTGVSQNPRHKITKRGQNVTFRCDPISEHNRLYWYRQTLGQGPEFLTYFQNEAQLEKSRLLSDRFSAERPKGSFSTLEIQRTEQGDSAMYLCASSGQGDVYGYTFGSGTRLTVV.

This clone occurred once. V and J are TRBV6-6 and TRBJ1-5; the match to TRBD1 covers 12 bases. The CDR3 covers 16 residues. V shed 5 bases, J shed 4 bases, and the junction held 6 bases outside the gene matches. The germline V gene has CDR1 MNHNY and CDR2 SVGAGI (reference sequence). Written as DNA, the CDR3 is TGTGCCAGCAGTACCGGGACAGGGGGCATGAATCAGCCCCAGCATTTT. Protein sequence: CASSTGTGGMNQPQHF.

This clone was seen a few times. The chain couples TRBV29-1 to TRBJ2-5; 9 bases line up with TRBD2. CDR1 is SQVTM and CDR2 is ANQGSEA in the germline V gene. The CDR3 has 15 amino acids. V lost 2 bases to trimming and J lost 1 base; unmatched junction nucleotides: 5. CDR3 bases: TGCAGCGTTGAAAAGGGCGGGAGGGCCCAAGAGACCCAGTACTTC. It specifies CSVEKGGRAQETQYF.

This chain connects TRBV10-3 to TRBJ2-7, with 7 bases fitting TRBD1. The CDR3 is 14 residues long. CDR1 is ENHRY and CDR2 is SYGVKD in the germline V gene. After removal of 5 bases from V and 2 bases from J, the junction contained 6 bases not matched to a gene. Written as DNA, the CDR3 is TGTGCCATCAGTTACAGGGACAGCCCCTACGAGCAGTACTTC. Its translation: CAISYRDSPYEQYF.

This clone was observed once. The V and J genes are TRBV13 and TRBJ2-1; 10 bases align to TRBD2. This CDR3 contains 17 residues. V lost 8 bases, J lost 0 bases, and 10 bases stayed unmatched. In germline, CDR1 is PRHDT, CDR2 FYEKMQ (reference sequence). CDR3 in DNA: TGTGCCAGCCAGGGGCTAGCGGGAGCATCCTCCTACAATGAGCAGTTCTTC. It is translated as CASQGLAGASSYNEQFF.

The rearrangement uses TRBV7-2 and TRBJ2-7; no clear D. The V and J ends lost 2 bases and 5 bases respectively, with 4 bases between them. Germline V gene data show CDR1 as SGHTA and CDR2 as FQGNSA. The CDR3 length is 11 residues. CDR3 residues: CASSLINEQYF. The DNA of the CDR3 is TGTGCCAGCAGCTTAATCAACGAGCAGTACTTC.

CDR3 amino acids: CASNPQVGNEQFF. The CDR3 region has the DNA TGCGCCAGCAACCCACAGGTGGGGAATGAGCAGTTCTTC. The chain recombines TRBV5-1 with TRBJ2-1, with a weak D call TRBD1 (5 bases). CDR3 length: 13 residues. Germline CDR1 reads SGHRS; CDR2 reads YFSETQ. Trimming removed 6 bases from V and 7 bases from J, with 14 bases in between.

The chain couples TRBV2 to TRBJ2-3; no definite D call. The V end lost 5 bases, the J end lost 2 bases, and 8 bases lay between the germline ends. In germline, CDR1 is SNHLY, CDR2 FYNNEI. The CDR3 sequence is 13 residues long. Here the CDR3 reads CASSLTDTDTQYF. In DNA, the CDR3 is TGTGCCAGCAGTCTTACAGACACAGATACGCAGTATTTT.

V is TRBV5-1 and J is TRBJ2-7, with a possible D match to TRBD2 (6 bases). The J call could be wrong; TRBJ2-1 is a better fit for the DNA end. The germline V gene has CDR1 SGHRS and CDR2 YFSETQ. This CDR3 contains 15 residues. The chain's CDR3 is CASSLTVSGDNEQFF. CDR3 in DNA: TGCGCCAGCAGCTTGACTGTTAGCGGAGACAATGAGCAGTTCTTC.

The table lists this clone with a count of one. For the CDR3, the DNA is TGTGCCAGCAGCCTTACTCAGGGTCTATCCTCCTACAATGAGCAGTTCTTC. It encodes CASSLTQGLSSYNEQFF. The V call is TRBV7-9, the J call TRBJ2-1; D might be TRBD1 (5 bases). CDR1 and CDR2 from the germline V gene are SEHNR and FQNEAQ (reference sequence). Trimming removed 5 bases from V and 0 bases from J, with 17 bases in between. The CDR3 contains 17 residues.

The chain joins TRBV9 to TRBJ2-3; 10 bases are shared with TRBD2. With 3 bases clipped from V and 3 bases from J, the junction kept 13 bases outside the gene matches. This CDR3 region has 18 residues. CDR1 SGDLS and CDR2 YYNGEE come from the germline V gene. The DNA of the CDR3 is TGTGCCAGCAGCGCCCTTCCCCCTAGCGGGAGAGGGACAGATACGCAGTATTTT. Protein: CASSALPPSGRGTDTQYF.

The sample holds one count of this clone. The chain employs TRBV18 and TRBJ1-5, with D uncertain. The length of the CDR3 is 12 residues. Germline-derived CDR1 and CDR2 are KGHSH and LQKENI. With 2 bases removed from V and 7 bases from J, the gap between germline ends came to 6 bases. CDR3 sequence: CASSPVAQPQHF. The CDR3 region has the DNA TGTGCCAGCTCACCAGTAGCCCAGCCCCAGCATTTT. The full variable domain, in which reference TRBV18 and TRBJ1-5 provide the parts outside the CDR3, is NAGVMQNPRHLVRRRGQEARLRCSPMKGHSHVYWYRQLPEEGLKFMVYLQKENIIDESGMPKERFSAEFPKEGPSILRIQQVVRGDSAAYFCASSPVAQPQHFGDGTRLSIL.

Only a few counts were recorded for this clone. This chain uses TRBV6-1 with TRBJ2-7; weak D call: TRBD2 (6 bases). V was pared by 7 bases and J by 1 base, with 17 bases between. CDR1 is MNHNS and CDR2 is SASEGT in the germline V gene. The CDR3 length is 15 residues. The CDR3 region is CASTSLGAGSYEQYF. The CDR3 DNA reads as TGTGCCAGCACCTCACTAGGGGCGGGGTCCTACGAGCAGTACTTC.

The rearrangement links TRBV11-2 to TRBJ2-1, with D maybe TRBD1 (5 bases). Germline values: CDR1 SGHAT, CDR2 FQNNGV. Trimming left V 5 bases short and J 4 bases short, with 12 bases between. This CDR3 is built from 14 residues. CDR3 amino acids: CASSPQGWYNEQFF. The CDR3 nucleotides are TGTGCCAGCAGCCCCCAGGGCTGGTACAATGAGCAGTTCTTC.

The chain recombines TRBV7-2 with TRBJ1-5; D not certain. The CDR3 consists of 12 residues. Trimming took 2 bases from V and 6 from J, leaving 5 bases between them. Germline-derived CDR1 and CDR2 are SGHTA and FQGNSA. The DNA for the CDR3 is TGTGCCAGCAGCTTACGAGGTCAGCCCCAGCATTTT. It is translated as CASSLRGQPQHF.